Listed here are 10 T cell receptor beta chains from one sample, sequenced in a study of cytomegalovirus exposure and HLA in healthy donors. The PCR used 60 Vbeta and 13 Jbeta primers. Repertoires were generated with immunoSEQ multiplex PCR, while TCRdb's copy carries only in-frame clones and drops some. The table records 150,000 to 200,000 clones, approximately 85% of them present only once. Sequenced sample: PBMCs. The receptor set was obtained from a young man in good health and CMV-seronegative.

The genes are TRBV5-6 and TRBJ2-5, with D possibly TRBD1 on 5 matching bases. The CDR3 spans 11 residues. V dropped 5 bases and J dropped 11 bases, with 13 bases sitting between them. Germline loops: CDR1 SGHDT, CDR2 YYEEEE. CDR3 nucleotides: TGTGCCAGCAGTCAGGGAATAGTGCAGTACTTC. It yields the protein CASSQGIVQYF.

The chain combines TRBV6-5 with TRBJ1-1; maybe TRBD1 (5 bases). Looked up from germline, CDR1 is MNHEY and CDR2 is SVGAGI. The CDR3 has 14 amino acids. V lost 2 bases and J lost 5, with 12 bases in between. The CDR3 loop reads CASSYTRGDTEAFF. The CDR3 DNA reads TGTGCCAGCAGTTACACACGGGGGGATACTGAAGCTTTCTTT.

The chain links TRBV4-2 to TRBJ1-5, with 7 bases lining up with TRBD1. The CDR3 consists of 14 residues. Germline trimming cut 1 base from V and 6 bases from J; bases unmatched to any gene: 3. Germline V gene lookup returns CDR1 LGHNA and CDR2 YNFKEQ. The CDR3 reads CASSQGTGPQPQHF. CDR3 DNA: TGTGCCAGCAGCCAAGGGACAGGACCTCAGCCCCAGCATTTT.

V gene TRBV6-6 combines with J gene TRBJ1-1, with TRBD1 as a possible D gene (5 bases). Germline loops: CDR1 MNHNY, CDR2 SVGAGI (reference sequence). V was cut by 1 base and J by 5 bases, with 17 bases left in between. The CDR3 is made up of 16 amino acids. CDR3 protein: CASSYLGPIKGTEAFF. CDR3 bases: TGTGCCAGCAGTTACTTGGGTCCTATCAAGGGGACTGAAGCTTTCTTT.

The CDR3 region has the DNA TGTGCCAGCAGCTTAGCGTCAGGGTTTAACACCGGGGAGCTGTTTTTT. Its protein is CASSLASGFNTGELFF. The rearrangement uses TRBV13 and TRBJ2-2; a possible D gene is TRBD1 (5 bases). The CDR3 extends over 16 amino acids. CDR1 and CDR2 from the germline V gene are PRHDT and FYEKMQ (reference sequence). V lost 1 base, J lost 2 bases, and 11 bases lay in between. The full variable domain, completed using reference TRBV13 and TRBJ2-2, is AAGVIQSPRHLIKEKRETATLKCYPIPRHDTVYWYQQGPGQDPQFLISFYEKMQSDKGSIPDRFSAQQFSDYHSELNMSSLELGDSALYFCASSLASGFNTGELFFGEGSRLTVL.

This clone has more than one count but fewer than ten. The CDR3 here is CASSVGLAGDTQYF. The CDR3 coding sequence is TGTGCCAGCAGCGTAGGCCTAGCGGGAGATACGCAGTATTTT. The chain joins TRBV9 to TRBJ2-3, with 8 bases lining up with TRBD2. The CDR3 is 14 residues long. Germline V CDR1 and CDR2: SGDLS, YYNGEE. With V trimmed by 0 bases and J by 5 bases, 2 bases remained unmatched.

This chain uses TRBV5-1 with TRBJ2-2; 8 positions agree with TRBD1. There are 16 residues in the CDR3. CDR1 is SGHRS, CDR2 YFSETQ, per germline. Unmatched junction bases numbered 5, after V lost 2 bases and J lost 2 bases. The CDR3 region has the DNA TGCGCCAGCAGCTTAAACGGACAGGGTAACACCGGGGAGCTGTTTTTT. This sequence encodes CASSLNGQGNTGELFF.

The chain recombines TRBV5-1 with TRBJ2-3, with 12 bases matching TRBD1. The germline V gene encodes CDR1 SGHRS and CDR2 YFSETQ. Trimming removed 0 bases from V and 7 bases from J; junction bases left unmatched: 3. The CDR3 runs 15 residues. The DNA of the CDR3 is TGCGCCAGCAGCTTGGGGGGGACAGGGGGCTATACGCAGTATTTT. This sequence encodes CASSLGGTGGYTQYF.

The chain combines TRBV2 with TRBJ2-1; weak D call: TRBD1 (6 bases). The germline V gene encodes CDR1 SNHLY and CDR2 FYNNEI. This CDR3 comprises 10 residues. Trimming took 5 bases from V and 15 from J, leaving 11 bases between them. CDR3 DNA: TGTGCCAGCAGTAACAGGGAAGCGTTCTTC. It specifies CASSNREAFF.

V gene TRBV28 combines with J gene TRBJ2-2; maybe TRBD2 (6 bases). The germline V and J ends were trimmed by 7 bases and 4 bases, with 10 bases remaining between them. The germline V gene encodes CDR1 MDHEN and CDR2 SYDVKM. This CDR3 has 13 residues. The CDR3 is CASTLGGTGELFF. The DNA for the CDR3 is TGTGCCAGCACCCTGGGGGGCACCGGGGAGCTGTTTTTT.